This T cell receptor (beta chain) was recorded in a study of PD-L1 blockade in urothelial cancer. Study-level information: Patients went on atezolizumab around 2014, receiving 1,200 mg intravenously every 3 weeks. Prior chemotherapy in patients spanned 0 to 3 regimens. About 85% of the roughly 29 patients comprised males who had bladder-origin urothelial cancer.

Germline CDR1 is WNHNN and CDR2 is SYGVQD (reference sequence). The V and J ends lost 0 bases and 0 bases respectively, with 9 bases between them. The CDR3 is made up of 16 amino acids. Sample time point: peripheral blood 6 weeks after treatment start. Every patient provided from 1 to 8 samples, collected pretreatment and on-treatment. Using immunoSEQ multiplex PCR, the repertoire was profiled, and TCRdb retains in-frame clones only, with some absent. The data hold 50,000 to 55,000 clones, with 88% observed a single time. The chain uses TRBV10-1 and TRBJ2-1; unclear D gene. This sequence originates from a man aged 55 to 69 with urothelial cancer. The sequenced sample was PBMCs, obtained around atezolizumab (anti-PD-L1) treatment. CDR3 amino acids: CASSESVASSYNEQFF. Written as DNA, the CDR3 is TGCGCCAGCAGTGAGTCGGTCGCCAGCTCCTACAATGAGCAGTTCTTC.